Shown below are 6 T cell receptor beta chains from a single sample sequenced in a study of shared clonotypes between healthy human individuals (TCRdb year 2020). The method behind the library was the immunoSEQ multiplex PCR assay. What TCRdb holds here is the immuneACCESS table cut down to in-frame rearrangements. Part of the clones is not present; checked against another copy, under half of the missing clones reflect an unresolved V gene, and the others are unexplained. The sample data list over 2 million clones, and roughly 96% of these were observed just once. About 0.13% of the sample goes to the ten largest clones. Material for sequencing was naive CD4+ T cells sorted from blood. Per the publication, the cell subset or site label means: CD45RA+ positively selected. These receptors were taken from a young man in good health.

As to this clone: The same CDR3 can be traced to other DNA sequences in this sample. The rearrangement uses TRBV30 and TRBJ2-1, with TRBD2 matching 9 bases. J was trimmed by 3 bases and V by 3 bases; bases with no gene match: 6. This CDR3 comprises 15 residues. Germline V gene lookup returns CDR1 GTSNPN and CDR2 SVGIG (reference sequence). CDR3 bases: TGTGCCTGGAGCCTGAGAGCGGGAGGCTACAATGAGCAGTTCTTC. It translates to CAWSLRAGGYNEQFF.

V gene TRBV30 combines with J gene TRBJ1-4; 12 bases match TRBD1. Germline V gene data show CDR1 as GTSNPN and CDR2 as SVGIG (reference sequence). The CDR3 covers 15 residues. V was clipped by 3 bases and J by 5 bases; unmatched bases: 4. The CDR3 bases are TGTGCCTGGAGCCGGGACAGGGGGCCGAATGAAAAACTGTTTTTT. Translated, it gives CAWSRDRGPNEKLFF.

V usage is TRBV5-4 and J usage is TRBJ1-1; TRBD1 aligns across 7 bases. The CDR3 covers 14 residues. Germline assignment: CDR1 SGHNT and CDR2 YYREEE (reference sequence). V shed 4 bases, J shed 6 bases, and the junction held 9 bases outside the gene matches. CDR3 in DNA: TGTGCCAGCAGCACGAGGGGGCCCCCCGCTGAAGCTTTCTTT. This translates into CASSTRGPPAEAFF.

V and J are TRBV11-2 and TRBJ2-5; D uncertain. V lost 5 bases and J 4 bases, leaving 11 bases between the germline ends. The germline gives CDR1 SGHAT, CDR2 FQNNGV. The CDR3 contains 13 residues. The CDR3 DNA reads TGTGCCAGCAGCCCCGGTTCTAGAGAGACCCAGTACTTC. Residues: CASSPGSRETQYF.

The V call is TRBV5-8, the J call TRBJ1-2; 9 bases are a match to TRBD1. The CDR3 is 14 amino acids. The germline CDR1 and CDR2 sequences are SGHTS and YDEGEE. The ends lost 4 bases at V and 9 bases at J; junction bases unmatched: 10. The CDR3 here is CASSLRDRALRYTF. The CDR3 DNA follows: TGTGCCAGCAGCCTAAGGGACAGGGCTCTCCGCTACACCTTC.

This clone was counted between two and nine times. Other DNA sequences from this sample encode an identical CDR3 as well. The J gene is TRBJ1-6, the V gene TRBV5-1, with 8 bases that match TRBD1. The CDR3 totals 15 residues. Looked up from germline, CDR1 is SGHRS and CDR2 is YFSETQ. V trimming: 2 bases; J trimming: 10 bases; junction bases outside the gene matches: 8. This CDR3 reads CASSLTGQGGSPLHF. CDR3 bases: TGCGCCAGCAGCTTAACTGGACAGGGTGGATCACCCCTCCACTTT.